This T cell receptor beta chain was identified during a study of shared clonotypes between healthy human individuals (dated by TCRdb to 2018 to 2021). Study-level background: Two women and a few men aged 18 to 49 years were included in the cohort. For each donor, CD4 naive and CD4 memory were each given three plates, CD8 naive was given two plates, and CD8 memory was given one plate. To estimate repertoire size and how much clonotypes are shared between individuals, the study performed deep sequencing of blood TCR repertoires from roughly five healthy adults. Libraries were prepared and TCR repertoires were sequenced by different laboratories using diverse techniques, in order to increase sequencing depth and limit assay-specific biases. Leukapheresis yielded between about 0.94 and 9.5 billion PBMCs per donor. Overall study outcomes, separate from this receptor: When four donors were compared, the shared fraction of clonotypes was around 5% for naive CD4, approximately 3.3% for naive CD8, 2% to 2.5% for memory CD4, and roughly 0.43% for memory CD8. Pairwise subsampling led to the expectation that sequencing depth would affect the degree of clonotype sharing among donors. Estimated clonotype richness was generally larger for naive than for memory subsets. Even with the large sequencing depth, rarefaction of the sorted-subset datasets indicated that sequencing was incomplete. Compared with non-shared clonotypes, clonotypes shared by all four sorted-subset donors had higher generation probabilities. Because the study included a small number of donors, the genetic and exposure-history diversity represented was limited. Sampling was restricted to blood, and TCR repertoires in tissue are likely to differ from TCR repertoires in blood.

For the CD8 naive samples, CD45RO-negative cells were positively selected for CCR7, yielding a CD45RA+CCR7+ population from which TemRA cells were excluded. Donors were healthy HIV-negative adults with no recently reported acute infections or vaccinations. Only Caucasian adults living in Nashville, Tennessee, USA were represented among the donors. After blood collection by leukapheresis, PBMCs were isolated using Ficoll-Histopaque density gradient centrifugation and then cryopreserved in the vapor phase of liquid nitrogen. Analytical flow cytometry was used to check the purity and quantity of every magnetically sorted T cell population. From each sorted fraction, genomic DNA was isolated and quantified by UV absorbance on a Nanodrop 2000c. For this clone: This clone's antigen is unknown. No qualities accompany the bases; no much larger clone lies one base away.

TCR CDR3 regions were amplified from genomic DNA by multiplex PCR using the deep immunoSEQ assay. Genomic DNA extracted from each cell subset was distributed evenly over all wells of several immunoSEQ 96-well plates, and each plate served as one replicate. For sorted subsets, each replicate PCR was loaded with roughly 200 ng genomic DNA, equivalent to 30,000 to 35,000 T cell genomes. Purified libraries were measured with a Qubit 3.0 fluorometer, size-checked on a Bioanalyzer 2100, and measured again with the KAPA Library Quantification kit. Every immunoSEQ 96-well plate was sequenced on a separate single-read 150-cycle Illumina NextSeq 550 flow cell. Processing in the source paper ran as follows. Because only junctional sequences without quality scores were contained in the immunoSEQ output, filtering matching that applied to full-length reads could not be performed. To assign V/J genes and CDR3, sequences were annotated against IMGT germline references using PyIR, a Python wrapper for IgBLAST v1.9. Reads with weak V/J assignments (E-value above 1e-6), missing CDR3, stop codons, out-of-frame junctions, or ambiguous translated residues were removed. V3J clonotypes were defined as sequences sharing the same inferred V gene, J gene, and CDR3 amino acid sequence. Percentage overlap between repertoires was computed as shared unique clonotypes divided by the size of the smaller repertoire. Richness of each repertoire was evaluated using RTK rarefaction, the Chao1 estimator, and Recon v2.1 estimates of unobserved clonotypes. For all TCRbeta clonotypes obtained by the gDNA method from a few donors, generation probabilities were computed with OLGA. As stored in TCRdb, this immuneACCESS dataset retains in-frame rearrangements with V and J assigned. A fraction of the clones does not appear; measured against another copy, unresolved V genes explain less than half of the discrepancy, and the remainder lacks a known reason. V and J calls and clone size come straight from that table; D and trimming were deduced from the DNA. Present in this sample are about 2.1 million clones, 93% of which were seen just once. The ten largest clones represent around 1.7% of the sample.

The sample taken for sequencing was naive CD8+ T cells from PBMCs. The intended sense of this specimen's cell subset or site label: CD45RA+CCR7+. The TCR sequence derives from a man aged 18 to 29 in good health. Some clones in this sample may be carry-over from other donors' samples.

CDR3 loop: CASSEFGTGYGYTF. The bases read TGTGCCAGCAGTGAATTTGGGACAGGGTATGGCTACACCTTC. The sequence links TRBV6-1 to TRBJ1-2, and 9 bases in between align with TRBD1. The germline V gene supplies CDR1 MNHNS and CDR2 SASEGT. CDR3 length: 14 amino acids, cysteine to phenylalanine. The kept DNA is CDR3 alone, 42 bases in frame from the first base. Unmatched junction bases come to 3, with V trimmed by 2 bases and J by 5 bases.